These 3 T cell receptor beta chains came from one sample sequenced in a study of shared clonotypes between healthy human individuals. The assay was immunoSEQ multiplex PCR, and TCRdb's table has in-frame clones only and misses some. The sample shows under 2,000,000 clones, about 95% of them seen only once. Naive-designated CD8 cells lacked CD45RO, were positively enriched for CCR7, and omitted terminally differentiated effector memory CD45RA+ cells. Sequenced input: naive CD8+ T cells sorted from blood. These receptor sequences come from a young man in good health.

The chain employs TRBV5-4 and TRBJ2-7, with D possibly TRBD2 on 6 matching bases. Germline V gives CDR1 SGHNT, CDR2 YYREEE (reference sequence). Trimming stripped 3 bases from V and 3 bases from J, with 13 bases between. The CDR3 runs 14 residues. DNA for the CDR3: TGTGCCAGCAGCTCCTATCTCGGGGGCTACGAGCAGTACTTC. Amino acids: CASSSYLGGYEQYF.

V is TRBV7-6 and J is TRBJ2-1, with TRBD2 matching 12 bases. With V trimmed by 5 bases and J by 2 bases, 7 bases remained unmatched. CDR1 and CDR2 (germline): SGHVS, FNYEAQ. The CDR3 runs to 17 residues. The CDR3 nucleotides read TGTGCCAGCAGCCCCTCTAGCGGGGGGGCCCCCTACAATGAGCAGTTCTTC. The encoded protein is CASSPSSGGAPYNEQFF. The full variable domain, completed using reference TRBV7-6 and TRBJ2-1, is GAGVSQSPRYKVTKRGQDVALRCDPISGHVSLYWYRQALGQGPEFLTYFNYEAQQDKSGLPNDRFSAERPEGSISTLTIQRTEQRDSAMYRCASSPSSGGAPYNEQFFGPGTRLTVL.

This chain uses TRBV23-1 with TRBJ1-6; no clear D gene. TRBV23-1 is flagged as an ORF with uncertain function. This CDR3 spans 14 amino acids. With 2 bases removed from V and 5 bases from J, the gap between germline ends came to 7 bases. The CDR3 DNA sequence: TGCGCCAGCAGTCAAATTGTCAATAATTCACCCCTCCACTTT. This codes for CASSQIVNNSPLHF.